This TCR beta chain emerged from a study of blood T cell repertoires in COVID-19. Study in general: Samples representing acute and convalescent COVID-19 were sourced from the United States, Italy and Spain. In each case, the material was cDNA or gDNA derived from T cells, B-cell-depleted T cells, or PBMCs.

Only in-frame clones appear in the TCRdb table, and some are missing; sequencing was by immunoSEQ multiplex PCR. This table has under 300,000 clones, 82% appearing once. CDR3 length equals 14 residues. V was pared by 2 bases and J by 4 bases, with 11 bases between. Germline V CDR1 and CDR2: MNHNS, SASEGT. Material for sequencing was peripheral blood. The sequence derives from an elderly woman with active or convalescent COVID-19. J is TRBJ1-2 and V is TRBV6-1; no definite D call. DNA for the CDR3: TGTGCCAGCAGTGAAACTGGGCTTATCTATGGCTACACCTTC. Translation: CASSETGLIYGYTF.